A single sample gave rise to the 21 T cell receptor beta chains below, sequenced in a study of naive and memory T cell subsets. Both TRBC1 and TRBC2 were covered by a beta constant-region primer of two equimolar oligonucleotides. Ligated cDNA was amplified by four rounds of PCR with nested alpha and beta constant-region primers and SP2. MiXCR was run by TCRdb on the UMI-ligation and nested PCR reads, yielding one entry per CDR3 protein. In the table there are approximately 80,000 distinct CDR3 sequences, over 9% of which are singletons. Input material: naive CD8+ T cells from blood. The source of these receptors is a human donor in good health.

This rearrangement joins TRBV7-9 to TRBJ2-1; TRBD2 is a possible D gene (5 bases). This CDR3 has 14 amino acids. V lost 5 bases to trimming and J lost 6 bases, with 14 bases between them. Germline CDR1 is SEHNR and CDR2 is FQNEAQ (reference sequence). CDR3 DNA: TGTGCCAGCAGCCCGGGAAATCCCGGCAATGAGCAGTTCTTC. It yields the protein CASSPGNPGNEQFF. Drawing the rest from reference TRBV7-9 and TRBJ2-1, the complete variable domain is DTGVSQNPRHKITKRGQNVTFRCDPISEHNRLYWYRQTLGQGPEFLTYFQNEAQLEKSRLLSDRFSAERPKGSFSTLEIQRTEQGDSAMYLCASSPGNPGNEQFFGPGTRLTVL.

This clonotype was found many times. This chain joins TRBV6-1 and TRBJ1-6, with D possibly matching TRBD1 (5 bases). V gave up 4 bases and J gave up 10 bases, with 20 bases separating them. The CDR3 runs 16 residues. Germline CDR1 is MNHNS and CDR2 is SASEGT. CDR3 sequence reads: CASSGTGAVRRSPLHF. CDR3 coding DNA: TGTGCCAGCAGTGGAACTGGGGCAGTCAGGAGGTCACCCCTCCACTTT.

V gene TRBV4-1 combines with J gene TRBJ2-1; 8 nucleotides match TRBD1. The CDR3 is made up of 15 amino acids. V lost 1 base and J lost 7; bases outside the gene matches: 6. From germline, CDR1 is MGHRA and CDR2 YSYEKL. The CDR3 sequence: CASSQGAGGGNEQFF. In DNA, the CDR3 is TGCGCCAGCAGCCAAGGTGCAGGGGGCGGAAATGAGCAGTTCTTC.

This clonotype occurred many times. V gene TRBV7-9 combines with J gene TRBJ2-2, with no clear D. Between the trimmed V and J ends, which lost 5 bases and 0 bases, there was a span of 7 bases. Germline CDR1 SEHNR, CDR2 FQNEAQ (reference sequence). The CDR3 extends over 14 amino acids. The CDR3 here is CASSRIANTGELFF. CDR3 DNA: TGTGCCAGCAGCCGCATAGCGAACACCGGGGAGCTGTTTTTT.

This clonotype was seen ten or more times. The rearrangement uses TRBV19 and TRBJ2-1; D is uncertain. The CDR3 consists of 14 residues. Per the germline V gene, CDR1 is LNHDA and CDR2 is SQIVND (reference sequence). Deletions cut 1 base from V and 10 bases from J, with 14 bases between. The CDR3 protein is CASSIALLVPEQFF. As DNA, the CDR3 is TGTGCCAGTAGTATAGCTCTCCTCGTACCGGAGCAGTTCTTC.

This clonotype was recorded many times. V and J are TRBV7-9 and TRBJ2-6, with 9 bases fitting TRBD1. CDR1 and CDR2 (germline): SEHNR, FQNEAQ (reference sequence). The J segment lost 4 bases and the V segment lost 5 bases, leaving 6 bases of the junction unmatched. The CDR3 totals 16 residues. CDR3: CASSDGTGTGANVLTF. For the CDR3, the DNA is TGTGCCAGCAGCGACGGGACAGGGACCGGGGCCAACGTCCTGACTTTC.

The rearrangement uses TRBV24-1 and TRBJ1-1; D ambiguous. CDR3 length: 13 amino acids. The germline gives CDR1 KGHDR, CDR2 SFDVKD. Trimming shortened V by 7 bases and J by 0 bases, and 8 bases separated the two germline ends. For the CDR3, the DNA is TGTGCCACCAGGGAAGGGTTGAACACTGAAGCTTTCTTT. The encoded protein is CATREGLNTEAFF.

The chain recombines TRBV4-2 with TRBJ1-2; TRBD1 aligns across 9 bases. Trimming took 0 bases from V and 4 from J; bases not matched to a gene: 6. CDR3 length equals 16 residues. Germline V gives CDR1 LGHNA, CDR2 YNFKEQ. The CDR3 DNA reads as TGTGCCAGCAGCCAAGATATAACAGGGGGCAGCTATGGCTACACCTTC. This sequence encodes CASSQDITGGSYGYTF.

The chain links TRBV28 to TRBJ2-3; a possible D gene is TRBD2 (6 bases). Germline V gives CDR1 MDHEN, CDR2 SYDVKM. V was trimmed by 2 bases and J by 0 bases, leaving 9 bases between them. The CDR3 totals 15 residues. The DNA of the CDR3 is TGTGCCAGCAGTTTACGCGGGACTAGCACAGATACGCAGTATTTT. Translation gives CASSLRGTSTDTQYF.

This clonotype came up many times. The chain couples TRBV4-1 to TRBJ2-1, with TRBD2 matching 10 bases. Losses at the gene ends were 4 bases for V and 2 bases for J; bases not matched to a gene: 8. The CDR3 is 17 amino acids. From germline, CDR1 is MGHRA and CDR2 YSYEKL. The CDR3, as DNA: TGCGCCAGCAGCCTTCAAGTAGCGGGAGGTCCCTACAATGAGCAGTTCTTC. Protein: CASSLQVAGGPYNEQFF.

This clonotype has just a few counts. The V and J genes are TRBV7-9 and TRBJ2-7; 9 nucleotides line up with TRBD1. The CDR3 totals 13 residues. Germline V gene lookup returns CDR1 SEHNR and CDR2 FQNEAQ (reference sequence). J lost 9 bases, V lost 8 bases, and 11 bases had no gene match. The CDR3 DNA reads as TGTGCCAGCTCCGGGACAGGGACGGGCGGGCAGTACTTC. Translating it yields CASSGTGTGGQYF.

V and J are TRBV28 and TRBJ2-5; 12 nucleotides match TRBD1. V lost 5 bases, J lost 5 bases, and 6 bases stayed unmatched. The CDR3 is 15 amino acids. Germline CDR1 and CDR2: MDHEN and SYDVKM. The DNA for the CDR3 is TGTGCCAGCAGTCCGCCCGGGACAGGGGGCGAGACCCAGTACTTC. This encodes CASSPPGTGGETQYF.

The J gene is TRBJ1-2, the V gene TRBV4-1; unclear D gene. There are 15 residues in the CDR3. The germline gives CDR1 MGHRA, CDR2 YSYEKL. V was shortened by 0 bases and J by 2 bases, with 10 bases between the two germline ends. The CDR3 DNA sequence: TGCGCCAGCAGCCAAGAAAGTACGGTAAACTATGGCTACACCTTC. It encodes CASSQESTVNYGYTF.

The sample holds a few counts of this clonotype. The chain links TRBV27 to TRBJ1-6; no clear D gene. V was pared by 6 bases and J by 7 bases, with 13 bases between. Germline V gene data show CDR1 as MNHEY and CDR2 as SMNVEV (reference sequence). The CDR3 totals 14 residues. This CDR3 reads CASRGREGNSPLHF. The CDR3 nucleotides read TGTGCCAGCAGAGGAAGAGAGGGAAATTCACCCCTCCACTTT.

This clonotype was counted only a few times. The rearrangement links TRBV7-2 to TRBJ2-7; D might be TRBD2 (5 bases). The V end was cut by 1 base, the J end by 2 bases, with 9 bases between. Germline CDR1 is SGHTA and CDR2 is FQGNSA. The length of the CDR3 is 14 residues. The DNA of the CDR3 is TGTGCCAGCAGCTTAGGCCTAGCTACCTACGAGCAGTACTTC. Translation gives CASSLGLATYEQYF.

The rearrangement links TRBV29-1 to TRBJ1-2; D gene uncertain. This CDR3 has 11 amino acids. CDR1 and CDR2 from the germline V gene are SQVTM and ANQGSEA. Trimming took off 3 bases at V and 5 bases at J, with 7 bases between the two ends. CDR3 sequence: CSVEERYGYTF. The CDR3 DNA reads TGCAGCGTTGAGGAGCGGTATGGCTACACCTTC.

This clonotype was detected many times. The J gene is TRBJ2-7, the V gene TRBV24-1; D might be TRBD1 (6 bases). Germline CDR1 reads KGHDR; CDR2 reads SFDVKD. The CDR3 is made up of 14 amino acids. The germline V and J ends were trimmed by 0 bases and 2 bases, with 7 bases remaining between them. CDR3 nucleotide sequence: TGTGCCACCAGTGATTTGGGGACACCCTACGAGCAGTACTTC. This gives the protein CATSDLGTPYEQYF.

The sample holds a few counts of this clonotype. The junction does not match germline at one end; this may be a read error. The V call is TRBV10-3, the J call TRBJ2-7, with a weak D call TRBD1 (5 bases). Germline loops: CDR1 ENHRY, CDR2 SYGVKD. CDR3 length: 13 residues. The CDR3 region is CAISESNAGWQGF. CDR3 nucleotide sequence: TGTGCCATCAGTGAGTCAAACGCAGGTTGGCAGGGCTTC.

This clonotype has ten or more counts. The V and J genes are TRBV4-1 and TRBJ1-2; 7 bases are shared with TRBD1. The junction had 10 bases not matched to a gene; V was cut back by 5 bases and J by 4 bases. Germline V gene lookup returns CDR1 MGHRA and CDR2 YSYEKL. The CDR3 is made up of 15 amino acids. This CDR3 reads CASSVDRDIIYGYTF. CDR3 sequence (DNA): TGCGCCAGCAGCGTAGACAGGGACATCATCTATGGCTACACCTTC.

The chain employs TRBV7-9 and TRBJ2-7; tentative D call: TRBD2 (6 bases). CDR3 length: 14 amino acids. The V gene lost 4 bases and the J gene lost 7 bases, with 17 bases spanning the gap. Germline V gives CDR1 SEHNR, CDR2 FQNEAQ (reference sequence). Here the CDR3 DNA reads TGTGCCAGCAGCTCCCGGGACTCTCGCGCTGAGCAGTACTTC. Translating it yields CASSSRDSRAEQYF.

The rearrangement joins TRBV28 to TRBJ1-5, with unresolved D. The CDR3 extends over 15 amino acids. The V and J ends lost 7 bases and 0 bases respectively, with 13 bases between them. CDR1 is MDHEN and CDR2 is SYDVKM in the germline V gene. The CDR3 region is CASNLSGTSNQPQHF. CDR3 in DNA: TGTGCCAGCAATTTGTCTGGCACTAGCAATCAGCCCCAGCATTTT.